The 10 T cell receptor beta chains reported below all come from one sample, sequenced in a study of T cells in Graves' hyperthyroidism and ophthalmopathy. TCR beta CDR3 regions were amplified from RNA transcripts. The HTBI primer set drove a first-round RT-PCR of the TCR CDR3. TCRdb reanalysed the multiplex PCR reads using MiXCR and keeps one entry per CDR3 protein. The sample lists over 200,000 distinct CDR3 sequences, roughly 14% occurring once. The material sequenced was blood. The source is a woman between 40 and 55 years old with Graves' hyperthyroidism that later progressed to Graves' ophthalmopathy.

V and J are TRBV7-2 and TRBJ2-3; 9 bases align to TRBD2. Germline V lookup: CDR1 SGHTA, CDR2 FQGNSA. Trimming took 1 base from V and 5 from J; bases not matched to a gene: 4. CDR3 length: 15 residues. As DNA, the CDR3 is TGTGCCAGCAGCTTAGTAGCGGGAGTCCGAGATACGCAGTATTTT. It translates to CASSLVAGVRDTQYF. The whole variable domain, filled in from reference TRBV7-2 and TRBJ2-3, reads GAGVSQSPSNKVTEKGKDVELRCDPISGHTALYWYRQSLGQGLEFLIYFQGNSAPDKSGLPSDRFSAERTGGSVSTLTIQRTQQEDSAVYLCASSLVAGVRDTQYFGPGTRLTVL.

This clonotype occurred many times. This rearrangement joins TRBV7-9 to TRBJ2-3, with 7 bases that match TRBD1. V lost 5 bases to trimming and J lost 2 bases; unmatched junction nucleotides: 7. CDR1 is SEHNR and CDR2 is FQNEAQ in the germline V gene (reference sequence). This CDR3 has 15 residues. DNA for the CDR3: TGTGCCAGCAGCCGGAGGACAGGAAACACAGATACGCAGTATTTT. Residues: CASSRRTGNTDTQYF.

The sample holds many counts of this clonotype. This chain uses TRBV3-1 with TRBJ2-1; 7 nucleotides align to TRBD1. V lost 4 bases, J lost 9 bases, and 9 bases stayed unmatched. CDR1 LGHDT and CDR2 YNNKEL come from the germline V gene (reference sequence). This CDR3 has 14 residues. CDR3 residues: CASSPWTKGAEQFF. The CDR3 region has the DNA TGTGCCAGCAGCCCTTGGACGAAGGGGGCTGAGCAGTTCTTC.

This clonotype was seen only a few times. The chain links TRBV11-2 to TRBJ2-2, with D unresolved. The germline V gene encodes CDR1 SGHAT and CDR2 FQNNGV. CDR3 length: 12 residues. V lost 6 bases to trimming and J lost 3 bases, with 5 bases between them. The CDR3 loop is CASRRDTGELFF. DNA for the CDR3: TGTGCCAGCAGACGGGACACCGGGGAGCTGTTTTTT.

This clonotype was counted at least ten times. V gene TRBV7-2 combines with J gene TRBJ2-5; 7 nucleotides line up with TRBD2. V shed 2 bases, J shed 0 bases, and the junction held 6 bases outside the gene matches. CDR1 and CDR2 (germline): SGHTA, FQGNSA. This CDR3 region has 16 residues. The CDR3 spells CASSLPHLADQETQYF. The DNA for the CDR3 is TGTGCCAGCAGCTTACCCCACCTAGCGGACCAAGAGACCCAGTACTTC.

At least ten counts were recorded for this clonotype. V and J are TRBV2 and TRBJ2-7; either TRBD1 or TRBD2 may supply D (5 bases each). The CDR3 totals 14 residues. The germline V gene has CDR1 SNHLY and CDR2 FYNNEI. The V end was cut by 3 bases, the J end by 6 bases, with 15 bases between. CDR3 nucleotide sequence: TGTGCCAGCAGTGACCGGGACGTTCGCGGCGAGCAGTACTTC. Protein product: CASSDRDVRGEQYF.

This chain connects TRBV6-2 or TRBV6-3 to TRBJ1-5; D might be TRBD1 (5 bases). This CDR3 is built from 14 residues. From germline, CDR1 is MNHEY and CDR2 SVGEGT. The ends were cut back, 4 bases at V and 6 bases at J, with 13 bases in the middle. DNA of the CDR3: TGTGCCAGCAGTTTCAACAGAGGGGCTCAGCCCCAGCATTTT. Protein sequence: CASSFNRGAQPQHF.

A word on this clonotype: Its ends do not fully match the called genes, so a read error is possible. Here the CDR3 reads CVSSRLLGGMFNEQYF. DNA of the CDR3: TGTGTCAGCAGCCGGCTTCTGGGAGGGATGTTTAACGAGCAGTACTTC. The chain has TRBV3-1 and TRBJ2-7; the match to TRBD2 covers 7 bases. The CDR3 covers 16 residues. The germline gives CDR1 LGHDT, CDR2 YNNKEL (reference sequence).

The sample holds many counts of this clonotype. The chain combines TRBV6-1 with TRBJ1-6; D possibly corresponds to TRBD1 (5 bases). Per germline, CDR1 MNHNS and CDR2 SASEGT. The CDR3 runs to 15 residues. V lost 6 bases to trimming and J lost 6 bases, with 15 bases between them. CDR3 bases: TGTGCCAGCAGACTACAGGCGGTCGCTAATTCACCCCTCCACTTT. Residues: CASRLQAVANSPLHF.

This sequence joins TRBV7-2 and TRBJ2-5, with 7 bases fitting TRBD2. Judging by the DNA end, TRBJ2-1 fits better; the J call may be wrong. Germline-derived CDR1 and CDR2 are SGHTA and FQGNSA. This CDR3 has 13 residues. Here the CDR3 reads CASRKRDRETQFF. DNA of the CDR3: TGTGCCAGCAGAAAGCGGGACCGGGAGACCCAGTTCTTC.